The 27 T cell receptor beta chains reported below all come from one sample, sequenced in a study of blood T cell repertoires in COVID-19. Produced via immunoSEQ multiplex PCR; TCRdb's table is partial and in-frame only. The table shows 180,000 or so clones, with 83% occurring only once. Sample: PBMCs or T cells enriched from blood (not recorded which). The source is a woman in her 50s who had recovered from COVID-19.

The chain has TRBV28 and TRBJ1-2; TRBD1 is a possible D gene (5 bases). Trimming removed 4 bases at V and 8 bases at J, with 17 bases between. Germline V gene sequence: CDR1 MDHEN, CDR2 SYDVKM. This CDR3 is built from 14 residues. CDR3 coding DNA: TGTGCCAGCAGTTCGGCAGGGCTTTTAAAAGGCTACACCTTC. Amino acids: CASSSAGLLKGYTF.

The V gene is TRBV30, the J gene TRBJ1-1, with 9 bases lining up with TRBD1. Losses at the gene ends were 3 bases for V and 0 bases for J; bases not matched to a gene: 8. The germline CDR1 and CDR2 sequences are GTSNPN and SVGIG (reference sequence). The CDR3 has 16 residues. The CDR3 sequence: CAWRARGQGMNTEAFF. In DNA, the CDR3 is TGTGCCTGGAGGGCAAGGGGACAGGGAATGAACACTGAAGCTTTCTTT.

The rearrangement links TRBV10-3 to TRBJ2-3; 9 bases agree with TRBD2. CDR3 length equals 14 residues. CDR1 is ENHRY, CDR2 SYGVKD, per germline. V dropped 9 bases and J dropped 6; count of bases not matched to a gene: 10. CDR3 nucleotide sequence: TGTGCCATACAAGCGGGAGGCAAGGGGGATACGCAGTATTTT. Translated: CAIQAGGKGDTQYF.

V and J are TRBV21-1 and TRBJ1-5; the table's D call of TRBD1 was not tested on the DNA. TRBV21-1 is a documented pseudogene. The CDR3 contains 18 residues. The CDR3 region has the DNA TGTGCCAGCAGCAATAGACAGAGGGGGCAGAGGAGCAATCAGCCCCAGCATTTT. This translates into CASSNRQRGQRSNQPQHF.

The chain recombines TRBV6-5 with TRBJ1-1; 7 bases agree with TRBD1. Germline CDR1 and CDR2: MNHEY and SVGAGI. V was clipped by 4 bases and J by 1 base; unmatched bases: 3. The length of the CDR3 is 14 residues. The CDR3 loop is CASSFEGANTEAFF. In DNA, the CDR3 is TGTGCCAGCAGTTTCGAGGGGGCGAACACTGAAGCTTTCTTT.

The chain couples TRBV6-1 to TRBJ1-6; D not resolved. There are 15 residues in the CDR3. V lost 0 bases, J lost 10 bases, and 13 bases lay in between. Germline V gives CDR1 MNHNS, CDR2 SASEGT. The CDR3 DNA sequence: TGTGCCAGCAGTGAAGCTTCACACAGAAGATCACCCCTCCACTTT. Translation gives CASSEASHRRSPLHF.

Remarks on this clone: In the same sample, other DNA sequences code for this CDR3. This chain uses TRBV6-1 with TRBJ1-1, with 10 bases fitting TRBD1. Germline values: CDR1 MNHNS, CDR2 SASEGT. The CDR3 totals 14 residues. V trimming: 7 bases; J trimming: 5 bases; junction bases outside the gene matches: 7. This CDR3 is CASTLGDRGTEAFF. Here the CDR3 DNA reads TGTGCCAGCACTCTTGGGGACAGGGGAACTGAAGCTTTCTTT.

As for this clone: The same CDR3 arises from other DNA sequences in this sample as well. The CDR3 DNA is TGTGCCAGCAGCCCCCAGAGCACAGATACGCAGTATTTT. This sequence encodes CASSPQSTDTQYF. The J gene is TRBJ2-3, the V gene TRBV11-2; D gene ambiguous. The CDR3 loop spans 13 amino acids. Germline CDR1 and CDR2: SGHAT and FQNNGV. V lost 5 bases to trimming and J lost 0 bases, with 6 bases between them.

The chain recombines TRBV6-4 with TRBJ2-3; 10 bases fit TRBD2. The CDR3 spans 16 residues. Germline V gene lookup returns CDR1 MRHNA and CDR2 SNTAGT. Trimming cost V 0 bases and J 6 bases; bases outside gene matches: 6. The CDR3 nucleotides are TGTGCCAGCAGTGACTCGAACAGCGGGGGGGCCGATACGCAGTATTTT. It codes for CASSDSNSGGADTQYF.

The chain carries TRBV7-2 and TRBJ2-3; 9 nucleotides match TRBD2. Trimming removed 11 bases from V and 4 bases from J; junction bases left unmatched: 4. In germline, CDR1 is SGHTA, CDR2 FQGNSA. The CDR3 is 12 residues long. CDR3 nucleotide sequence: TGTGCCGGGGGCGGGGGGGCAGATACGCAGTATTTT. Amino acid sequence: CAGGGGADTQYF.

V is TRBV5-4 and J is TRBJ2-1, with TRBD2 matching over 11 bases. This CDR3 spans 18 amino acids. Germline CDR1 and CDR2: SGHNT and YYREEE (reference sequence). V was clipped by 9 bases and J by 5 bases; unmatched bases: 19. The CDR3 loop reads CATNRGTSGMRGNNEQFF. The CDR3 DNA reads as TGTGCCACCAACCGCGGGACTAGCGGAATGAGAGGGAACAATGAGCAGTTCTTC.

V and J are TRBV4-1 and TRBJ2-5, with TRBD1 identical over 11 bases. After removal of 1 base from V and 0 bases from J, the junction contained 4 bases not matched to a gene. The CDR3 is 17 residues long. Per the germline V gene, CDR1 is MGHRA and CDR2 is YSYEKL. For the CDR3, the DNA is TGCGCCAGCAGCCAAGTCGGGACAGGGGGGTACCAAGAGACCCAGTACTTC. It codes for CASSQVGTGGYQETQYF.

The J gene is TRBJ2-2, the V gene TRBV4-3, with 9 bases aligning to TRBD2. From germline, CDR1 is LGHNA and CDR2 YSLEER. The ends lost 0 bases at V and 7 bases at J; junction bases unmatched: 12. The CDR3 consists of 18 residues. The CDR3 region has the DNA TGCGCCAGCAGCCAAGAGGGCGGTAGCGGGAGAGGTTACGGGGAGCTGTTTTTT. The encoded protein is CASSQEGGSGRGYGELFF.

The V gene is TRBV20-1, the J gene TRBJ1-6, with no clear D. The CDR3 is 13 residues long. Germline V gene lookup returns CDR1 DFQATT and CDR2 SNEGSKA (reference sequence). V gave up 3 bases and J gave up 9 bases, with 12 bases separating them. The CDR3 protein is CSASGPISSPLHF. Written as DNA, the CDR3 is TGCAGTGCTAGTGGGCCGATCTCTTCACCCCTCCACTTT.

A few counts support this clone. In DNA, the CDR3 is TGTGCCAGCAGCCCCATCCTAAGCAATCAGCCCCAGCATTTT. Translated: CASSPILSNQPQHF. The chain uses TRBV3-1 (or the pseudogene TRBV3-2) and TRBJ1-5; D gene uncertain. The germline gives CDR1 LGHDT, CDR2 YNNKEL (reference sequence). The CDR3 runs to 14 residues. The V end was cut by 4 bases, the J end by 1 base, with 8 bases between.

J is TRBJ2-2 and V is TRBV28; possibly TRBD2 for D (6 bases). Trimming removed 8 bases from V and 0 bases from J, with 16 bases in between. Germline V CDR1 and CDR2: MDHEN, SYDVKM. CDR3 length: 16 residues. The CDR3 DNA reads as TGTGCCAGCCCCGACGGGGGACCCCCGAACACCGGGGAGCTGTTTTTT. It is translated as CASPDGGPPNTGELFF.

This chain joins TRBV29-1 and TRBJ1-1; 11 bases fit TRBD1. The germline CDR1 and CDR2 sequences are SQVTM and ANQGSEA. V was clipped by 7 bases and J by 11 bases; unmatched bases: 15. This CDR3 contains 14 residues. The CDR3 sequence: CSAKDRGRGIGAFF. CDR3 DNA sequence: TGCAGCGCGAAGGACAGGGGGCGAGGGATAGGGGCTTTCTTT.

The chain employs TRBV11-1 and TRBJ2-3; D gene uncertain. Trimming pared 5 bases from V and 3 bases from J, leaving 3 bases between. Germline V gene sequence: CDR1 SGHAT, CDR2 FQDESV (reference sequence). The CDR3 loop spans 11 amino acids. In nucleotides, the CDR3 is TGTGCCAGCAGCCTAACAGATACGCAGTATTTT. Translation: CASSLTDTQYF.

This CDR3 reads CASSSRAGTTDTQYF. For the CDR3, the DNA is TGTGCCAGCAGCTCTAGGGCGGGGACGACAGATACGCAGTATTTT. The rearrangement links TRBV7-2 to TRBJ2-3, with D possibly matching TRBD2 (6 bases). CDR1 SGHTA and CDR2 FQGNSA come from the germline V gene. This CDR3 comprises 15 residues. Trimming left V 4 bases short and J 3 bases short, with 14 bases between.

The chain is built from TRBV5-1 and TRBJ2-5; a possible D gene is TRBD2 (5 bases). The germline V gene has CDR1 SGHRS and CDR2 YFSETQ. The CDR3 is 14 amino acids. V lost 0 bases to trimming and J lost 3 bases, with 9 bases between them. The CDR3 DNA follows: TGCGCCAGCAGCTTGGGTTCGGGGAAAGAGACCCAGTACTTC. As protein: CASSLGSGKETQYF.

The chain recombines TRBV14 with TRBJ1-1, with a tentative D call TRBD1 (5 bases). CDR3 length equals 14 residues. V lost 1 base and J lost 5, with 11 bases in between. Germline values: CDR1 SGHDN, CDR2 FVKESK. CDR3 sequence (DNA): TGTGCCAGCAGCCAAGGGAGGGGCCATACTGAAGCTTTCTTT. Amino acids: CASSQGRGHTEAFF.

This clone has just one count. This sequence joins TRBV28 and TRBJ1-3; no firm D call. The CDR3 consists of 17 residues. With 2 bases removed from V and 0 bases from J, the gap between germline ends came to 14 bases. Germline CDR1 MDHEN, CDR2 SYDVKM. CDR3 DNA sequence: TGTGCCAGCAGTTTAGAGAAAGGCAGACTCTCTGGAAACACCATATATTTT. It specifies CASSLEKGRLSGNTIYF. Full variable domain (missing parts from reference TRBV28 and TRBJ1-3): DVKVTQSSRYLVKRTGEKVFLECVQDMDHENMFWYRQDPGLGLRLIYFSYDVKMKEKGDIPEGYSVSREKKERFSLILESASTNQTSMYLCASSLEKGRLSGNTIYFGEGSWLTVV.

The CDR3 DNA follows: TGTGCCAGCAGTTTTGGACAAGGGCGAGAGACCCAGTACTTC. Translation: CASSFGQGRETQYF. The chain recombines TRBV2 with TRBJ2-5; D is perhaps TRBD1 (5 bases). CDR3 length: 14 amino acids. In germline, CDR1 is SNHLY, CDR2 FYNNEI. With 5 bases removed from V and 4 bases from J, the gap between germline ends came to 14 bases.

V is TRBV27 and J is TRBJ1-2, with a weak D call TRBD1 (6 bases). The CDR3 length is 14 residues. Germline loops: CDR1 MNHEY, CDR2 SMNVEV (reference sequence). V gave up 6 bases and J gave up 5 bases, with 16 bases separating them. The CDR3 DNA is TGTGCCAGCAGAGCCACAGGGCTCGGGTATGGCTACACCTTC. Its translation is CASRATGLGYGYTF.

The sample holds one count of this clone. The chain employs TRBV11-2 and TRBJ2-2; TRBD1 might be the D (6 bases). The CDR3 has 16 amino acids. Germline V gene sequence: CDR1 SGHAT, CDR2 FQNNGV. The ends were cut back, 5 bases at V and 6 bases at J, with 19 bases in the middle. The CDR3, as DNA: TGTGCCAGCAGCCCCTATCGGACAGAAGAAGCCGGGGAGCTGTTTTTT. Protein: CASSPYRTEEAGELFF.

As DNA, the CDR3 is TGTGCCAGCAGCCAAACTAGCGCGCCCACCGGTGAGCAGTTCTTC. This codes for CASSQTSAPTGEQFF. The rearrangement uses TRBV7-6 and TRBJ2-1, with 7 nucleotides matching TRBD2. The V gene's germline CDR1 is SGHVS and CDR2 FNYEAQ. V lost 5 bases, J lost 9 bases, and 13 bases stayed unmatched. The CDR3 runs 15 residues. Filled out from reference TRBV7-6 and TRBJ2-1, the complete variable domain reads GAGVSQSPRYKVTKRGQDVALRCDPISGHVSLYWYRQALGQGPEFLTYFNYEAQQDKSGLPNDRFSAERPEGSISTLTIQRTEQRDSAMYRCASSQTSAPTGEQFFGPGTRLTVL.

CDR3 sequence (DNA): TGTGCCAGCAGCTTAAGACAGACCTACGAGCAGTACGTC. Translated, it gives CASSLRQTYEQYV. The chain joins TRBV7-2 to TRBJ2-7; D possibly corresponds to TRBD1 (5 bases). Germline loops: CDR1 SGHTA, CDR2 FQGNSA. Trimming cost V 2 bases and J 2 bases, with 7 bases left between them. The CDR3 totals 13 residues.